The rows below give T cell receptor beta chains drawn from one sample of a study of T cells expressing NK-cell markers. From the 5' RACE reads, TCRdb lists one entry per CDR3 protein and no DNA. Its table records hundreds of thousands of distinct CDR3 sequences. The sample taken for sequencing was blood T cells: a sorted CD56 or NKG2C T cell subset, CD4+ or CD8+ T cells, or bulk PBMC T cells (not recorded which). The receptor source for this set is a man aged 18-30 years in good health. Both conserved end residues are part of each CDR3.

j_call v_call cdr3_aa
TRBJ2-1 TRBV7-2 CASSLVRTDNEQFF
TRBJ2-5 TRBV29-1 CSVEVQIQETQYF
TRBJ1-1 TRBV20-1 CSASGDRGSFTNTEAFF
TRBJ2-3 TRBV15 CATAQGNRGTDTQYF
TRBJ2-2 TRBV11-2 CASSLDRAGAVGELFF
TRBJ2-7 TRBV6-6 CASSNRGTEQYF
TRBJ2-7 TRBV6-2/TRBV6-3 CASSSLAGGRSYEQYF
TRBJ2-5 TRBV12-3/TRBV12-4 CASSLIAGETQYF
TRBJ2-2 TRBV12-3/TRBV12-4 CASSFLDIAGVPGELFF
TRBJ1-5 TRBV12-3/TRBV12-4 CASRRGTGEDQPQHF
TRBJ2-3 TRBV12-5 CASGLSVASTDTQYF
TRBJ2-5 TRBV5-1 CASSLSGGQETQYF
TRBJ2-7 TRBV20-1 CSAHPQDFSYEQYF
TRBJ2-3 TRBV18 CASSPGAGDTQYF
TRBJ2-7 TRBV20-1 CSAQDRDSYSYEQYF
TRBJ2-5 TRBV5-5 CASSLSTSSRQETQYF
TRBJ2-2 TRBV12-3/TRBV12-4 CASSFGPGFWTGELFF
TRBJ2-1 TRBV7-6 CASSLAKGNYNEQFF
TRBJ2-5 TRBV7-9 CASSFSGTGMETQYF
TRBJ1-6 TRBV4-3 CASSQDSTLSPLHF
TRBJ1-5 TRBV29-1 CSARSDRGDRPQHF
TRBJ2-1 TRBV29-1 CSVRTKSEQFF
TRBJ1-1 TRBV5-1 CASSGEQESNTEAFF
TRBJ1-5 TRBV5-1 CASSSEVDQPQHF
TRBJ1-5 TRBV18 CASSPEGGRNQPQHF
TRBJ2-4 TRBV10-3 CAISDMGTGIAKNIQYF
TRBJ1-2 TRBV3-1 CASSHRTVRINYGYTF
TRBJ2-2 TRBV24-1 CATSDLQNGELFF
TRBJ2-2 TRBV12-3/TRBV12-4 CASNIPRGRGTGELFF
TRBJ2-1 TRBV27 CASSSGQRSYNEQFF
TRBJ2-5 TRBV12-3/TRBV12-4 CASRLNGFAGQDQETQYF
TRBJ2-2 TRBV5-1 CASSLAKTSGLTGELFF
TRBJ2-2 TRBV7-9 CASSPTDSGGELFF
TRBJ2-1 TRBV12-3/TRBV12-4 CASTWTPPLREVPYNEQFF
TRBJ2-7 TRBV20-1 CSAISGGPPGAYF
TRBJ2-7 TRBV5-6 CASSLTGQREWDEQYF
TRBJ2-5 TRBV5-5 CASSWTVTETQYF
TRBJ2-7 TRBV20-1 CSARTGLMGEQYF
TRBJ2-1 TRBV20-1 CSALGLAEFNEQFF
TRBJ2-1 TRBV12-3/TRBV12-4 CASSGPGAGSYNEQFF
TRBJ2-1 TRBV7-2 CASSLGTGVGYEQFF
TRBJ2-7 TRBV7-2 CASSLAFAEEQYF
TRBJ2-7 TRBV4-2 CASSQEVAGSSYEQYF
TRBJ1-1 TRBV20-1 CSARPFDRGDTEAFF
TRBJ2-3 TRBV24-1 CATSDLGPGGYTDTQYF
TRBJ2-1 TRBV20-1 CSANVVAGGNNEQFF
TRBJ2-1 TRBV29-1 CSASAGLGDNEQFF
TRBJ1-1 TRBV20-1 CSAALGVMNTEAFF
TRBJ1-4 TRBV6-1 CASSEGGAGVEKLFF
TRBJ2-1 TRBV25-1 CASSEYGVGEGNEQFF
TRBJ2-3 TRBV5-1 CASSPLQSPRKQYF
TRBJ2-5 TRBV6-6 CASSYSRGETQYF
TRBJ2-2 TRBV6-1 CASSRVSGELFF